The 4 T cell receptor beta chains reported below all come from one sample, sequenced in a study of cytomegalovirus exposure and HLA in healthy donors. It was with 60 Vbeta and 13 Jbeta primers that the PCR ran. Sequencing used immunoSEQ multiplex PCR; TCRdb keeps in-frame clones, though not all of them. The sample consists of tens of thousands of clones, around 81% of them appearing once. The sample was PBMCs. These TCRs come from a woman in her 30s in good health and CMV-seronegative.

V is TRBV5-4 and J is TRBJ2-5; perhaps TRBD2 as D (5 bases). The CDR3 runs to 13 residues. V was clipped by 2 bases and J by 4 bases, with 9 bases between them. Germline CDR1 reads SGHNT; CDR2 reads YYREEE (reference sequence). CDR3 DNA sequence: TGTGCCAGCAGCTTTGATCGGGGAGAGACCCAGTACTTC. This encodes CASSFDRGETQYF.

The J gene is TRBJ1-1, the V gene TRBV5-1; D is possibly TRBD1 (5 bases). The CDR3 consists of 15 residues. Germline V CDR1 and CDR2: SGHRS, YFSETQ. The V end lost 4 bases, the J end lost 1 base, and 14 bases lay between the germline ends. The CDR3 protein is CASSRWVQGNTEAFF. DNA for the CDR3: TGCGCCAGCAGCCGTTGGGTTCAGGGGAACACTGAAGCTTTCTTT.

The chain recombines TRBV6-1 with TRBJ1-2; D remains unclear. The CDR3 is 14 amino acids. The germline V gene encodes CDR1 MNHNS and CDR2 SASEGT. V gave up 0 bases and J gave up 0 bases, with 5 bases separating them. The chain's CDR3 is CASSEAAANYGYTF. CDR3 in DNA: TGTGCCAGCAGTGAAGCGGCAGCTAACTATGGCTACACCTTC.

The chain combines TRBV6-5 with TRBJ1-4, with 11 bases aligning to TRBD1. This CDR3 is 14 amino acids long. J lost 6 bases, V lost 6 bases, and 3 bases had no gene match. Germline CDR1 reads MNHEY; CDR2 reads SVGAGI. The CDR3 sequence is CASRRTGGDEKLFF. Here the CDR3 DNA reads TGTGCCAGCAGACGGACAGGGGGCGATGAAAAACTGTTTTTT.